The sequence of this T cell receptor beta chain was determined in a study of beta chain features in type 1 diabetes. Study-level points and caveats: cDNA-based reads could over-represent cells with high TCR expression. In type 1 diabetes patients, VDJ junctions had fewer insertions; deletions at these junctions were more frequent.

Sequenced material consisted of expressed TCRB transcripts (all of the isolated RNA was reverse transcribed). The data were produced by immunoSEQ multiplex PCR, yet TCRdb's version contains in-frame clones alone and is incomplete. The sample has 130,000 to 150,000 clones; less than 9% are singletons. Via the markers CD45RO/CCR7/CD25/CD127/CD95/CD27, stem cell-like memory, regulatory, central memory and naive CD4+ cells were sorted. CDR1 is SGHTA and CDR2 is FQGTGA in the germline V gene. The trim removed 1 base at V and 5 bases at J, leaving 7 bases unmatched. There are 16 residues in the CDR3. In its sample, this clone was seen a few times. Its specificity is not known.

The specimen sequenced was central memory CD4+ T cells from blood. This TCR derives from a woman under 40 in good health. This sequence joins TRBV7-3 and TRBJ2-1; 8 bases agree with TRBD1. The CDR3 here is CASSLMQGAINNEQFF. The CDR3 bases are TGTGCCAGCAGCTTAATGCAGGGGGCGATTAACAATGAGCAGTTCTTC.